A single sample is the source of the 25 T cell receptor beta chains below, sequenced in a study of OX40 agonist ivuxolimab in advanced cancers. Repertoires were generated with immunoSEQ multiplex PCR, while TCRdb's copy carries only in-frame clones and drops some. The sample lists 70,000 to 85,000 clones; 75% to 95% were seen once. The specimen was CD4+ or CD8+ T cells sorted from blood, collected in a trial of the OX40 agonist ivuxolimab. The receptors stem from an adult with an advanced solid tumor such as melanoma, head and neck, liver or kidney cancer.

V is TRBV30 and J is TRBJ1-5, with TRBD1 matching 7 bases. Germline values: CDR1 GTSNPN, CDR2 SVGIG (reference sequence). This CDR3 spans 15 amino acids. The V gene end was trimmed by 2 bases and the J gene end by 8 bases; junction bases not matched to a gene: 12. The CDR3 region is CAWSRTGASEEPQHF. DNA for the CDR3: TGTGCCTGGAGTCGAACAGGGGCCTCGGAGGAGCCCCAGCATTTT. Complete variable domain (other parts from reference TRBV30 and TRBJ1-5): SQTIHQWPATLVQPVGSPLSLECTVEGTSNPNLYWYRQAAGRGLQLLFYSVGIGQISSEVPQNLSASRPQDRQFILSSKKLLLSDSGFYLCAWSRTGASEEPQHFGDGTRLSIL.

The chain links TRBV9 to TRBJ2-1; D may be TRBD1 (8 bases). Trimming pared 4 bases from V and 3 bases from J, leaving 14 bases between. There are 15 residues in the CDR3. The germline CDR1 and CDR2 sequences are SGDLS and YYNGEE. The CDR3 loop is CASSPTGGDYNEQFF. The DNA of the CDR3 is TGTGCCAGCAGCCCAACAGGGGGGGACTACAATGAGCAGTTCTTC.

J is TRBJ2-1 and V is TRBV5-1; no clear D gene. Trimming stripped 4 bases from V and 4 bases from J, with 15 bases between. Germline V CDR1 and CDR2: SGHRS, YFSETQ. The CDR3 extends over 15 amino acids. The CDR3 DNA is TGCGCCAGCAGCGTGGGAACAGCTAATTACAATGAGCAGTTCTTC. This encodes CASSVGTANYNEQFF.

J is TRBJ1-1 and V is TRBV27, with TRBD1 matching over 9 bases. J gave up 1 base and V 5 bases, and 5 bases lay outside the gene matches. In germline, CDR1 is MNHEY, CDR2 SMNVEV (reference sequence). The CDR3 is 15 residues long. The CDR3: CASSPMGQGNTEAFF. The DNA for the CDR3 is TGTGCCAGCAGTCCAATGGGACAGGGGAACACTGAAGCTTTCTTT.

The chain combines TRBV28 with TRBJ1-5, with D maybe TRBD1 (5 bases). The CDR3 contains 15 residues. Deletions cut 6 bases from V and 2 bases from J, with 14 bases between. Germline values: CDR1 MDHEN, CDR2 SYDVKM. This CDR3 is CASSWDREGNQPQHF. CDR3 nucleotide sequence: TGTGCCAGCAGCTGGGACCGGGAGGGCAATCAGCCCCAGCATTTT.

The chain joins TRBV19 to TRBJ1-1; D is unclear. V was cut by 5 bases and J by 0 bases, with 7 bases left in between. The germline gives CDR1 LNHDA, CDR2 SQIVND (reference sequence). This CDR3 is 13 amino acids long. In DNA, the CDR3 is TGTGCCAGTAGTTTGAGCATGAACACTGAAGCTTTCTTT. Translation: CASSLSMNTEAFF.

The J gene is TRBJ1-1, the V gene TRBV7-9, with no clear D. The CDR3 spans 15 residues. CDR1 is SEHNR, CDR2 FQNEAQ, per germline (reference sequence). Trimming took 4 bases from V and 0 from J, leaving 12 bases between them. The CDR3 DNA sequence: TGTGCCAGCAGCTCTCCCGCTAGGTTGAACACTGAAGCTTTCTTT. This sequence encodes CASSSPARLNTEAFF. The full variable domain, completed using reference TRBV7-9 and TRBJ1-1, is DTGVSQNPRHKITKRGQNVTFRCDPISEHNRLYWYRQTLGQGPEFLTYFQNEAQLEKSRLLSDRFSAERPKGSFSTLEIQRTEQGDSAMYLCASSSPARLNTEAFFGQGTRLTVV.

The rearrangement joins TRBV28 to TRBJ2-5, with D tentatively TRBD1 (7 bases). The closer fit of TRBJ2-7 to the DNA end suggests the J call may be wrong. The V gene's germline CDR1 is MDHEN and CDR2 SYDVKM. The CDR3 covers 16 residues. CDR3 amino acids: CASSLPGGGASYEQYF. Here the CDR3 DNA reads TGTGCCAGCAGTTTACCCGGAGGGGGCGCCAGCTACGAGCAGTACTTC.

The chain carries TRBV7-8 and TRBJ1-1; D is possibly TRBD1 (6 bases). The CDR3 sequence is 18 residues long. CDR1 is SGHVS, CDR2 FQNEAQ, per germline. V was shortened by 1 base and J by 0 bases, with 18 bases between the two germline ends. In DNA, the CDR3 is TGTGCCAGCAGCTTAGTTTATCGGACAGCCGCTATGAACACTGAAGCTTTCTTT. This gives the protein CASSLVYRTAAMNTEAFF.

The rearrangement links TRBV7-9 to TRBJ2-2; 7 nucleotides line up with TRBD1. The CDR3 sequence is 15 residues long. The V gene end was trimmed by 4 bases and the J gene end by 4 bases; junction bases not matched to a gene: 6. Germline values: CDR1 SEHNR, CDR2 FQNEAQ (reference sequence). The CDR3 region is CASSSPTGFTGELFF. The DNA for the CDR3 is TGTGCCAGCAGCTCGCCGACAGGGTTCACCGGGGAGCTGTTTTTT.

This chain uses TRBV7-2 with TRBJ1-1; no reliable D call. V shed 5 bases and J shed 0 bases, with 10 bases lying between them. CDR3 size: 14 residues. Germline V gene data show CDR1 as SGHTA and CDR2 as FQGNSA. CDR3 in amino acids: CASSLVPMNTEAFF. CDR3 sequence (DNA): TGTGCCAGCAGCCTCGTACCCATGAACACTGAAGCTTTCTTT.

The V and J genes are TRBV4-3 and TRBJ1-4, with TRBD1 matching 7 bases. Trimming removed 1 base from V and 8 bases from J; junction bases left unmatched: 4. The germline V gene encodes CDR1 LGHNA and CDR2 YSLEER. CDR3 length: 14 amino acids. The CDR3: CASSQGQGLEKLFF. Here the CDR3 DNA reads TGCGCCAGCAGCCAAGGACAGGGTTTGGAAAAACTGTTTTTT.

The chain is built from TRBV4-2 and TRBJ2-1, with D unclear. The germline V gene has CDR1 LGHNA and CDR2 YNFKEQ. The CDR3 is 13 residues long. V was pared by 3 bases and J by 9 bases, with 12 bases between. CDR3 region: CASSQILYGEQFF. CDR3 nucleotides: TGTGCCAGCAGCCAGATTCTATATGGTGAGCAGTTCTTC.

The rearrangement joins TRBV28 to TRBJ2-1; 7 bases fit TRBD2. Trimming took 3 bases from V and 0 from J; bases not matched to a gene: 2. This CDR3 is built from 15 residues. Germline CDR1 reads MDHEN; CDR2 reads SYDVKM. CDR3: CASSLSSGSYNEQFF. The CDR3 nucleotides read TGTGCCAGCAGTTTGTCTAGCGGCTCCTACAATGAGCAGTTCTTC.

The chain links TRBV30 to TRBJ1-6; D may be TRBD1 (5 bases). The CDR3 runs 14 residues. CDR1 is GTSNPN and CDR2 is SVGIG in the germline V gene (reference sequence). Trimming removed 0 bases at V and 6 bases at J, with 9 bases between. The CDR3 protein is CAWSVGQGNSPLHF. Here the CDR3 DNA reads TGTGCCTGGAGTGTAGGGCAGGGTAATTCACCCCTCCACTTT.

This chain links TRBV9 with TRBJ1-2; no definite D call. Germline CDR1 is SGDLS and CDR2 is YYNGEE. With 4 bases removed from V and 5 bases from J, the gap between germline ends came to 18 bases. CDR3 size: 15 residues. CDR3 nucleotide sequence: TGTGCCAGCAGCTCCTCGGGCCCCATGGGTTATGGCTACACCTTC. Translated: CASSSSGPMGYGYTF.

The chain links TRBV7-8 to TRBJ2-7, with 9 bases fitting TRBD1. CDR1 and CDR2 from the germline V gene are SGHVS and FQNEAQ. The J segment lost 5 bases and the V segment lost 0 bases, leaving 5 bases of the junction unmatched. The CDR3 is 15 amino acids. CDR3 nucleotide sequence: TGTGCCAGCAGCTTAGCTGGGACAGGGATAGACGAGCAGTACTTC. Translation gives CASSLAGTGIDEQYF.

The genes are TRBV7-2 and TRBJ2-1, with 9 bases fitting TRBD2. V gave up 7 bases and J gave up 0 bases; unmatched junction bases: 4. The CDR3 covers 15 residues. Germline CDR1 SGHTA, CDR2 FQGNSA. As DNA, the CDR3 is TGTGCCAGCACTAGCGGGAAGAGCTCCTACAATGAGCAGTTCTTC. Encoded protein: CASTSGKSSYNEQFF. The full variable domain, with the rest looked up from reference TRBV7-2 and TRBJ2-1, is GAGVSQSPSNKVTEKGKDVELRCDPISGHTALYWYRQSLGQGLEFLIYFQGNSAPDKSGLPSDRFSAERTGGSVSTLTIQRTQQEDSAVYLCASTSGKSSYNEQFFGPGTRLTVL.

The chain is built from TRBV4-3 and TRBJ1-5, with a possible D match to TRBD1 (6 bases). This CDR3 is built from 15 residues. Per germline, CDR1 LGHNA and CDR2 YSLEER. V lost 0 bases to trimming and J lost 7 bases, with 13 bases between them. CDR3 residues: CASSQDRGGEQPQHF. As DNA, the CDR3 is TGCGCCAGCAGCCAAGATAGGGGGGGGGAGCAGCCCCAGCATTTT.

This rearrangement joins TRBV7-9 to TRBJ1-5; TRBD1 is a possible D gene (5 bases). V lost 2 bases to trimming and J lost 8 bases, with 10 bases between them. Germline assignment: CDR1 SEHNR and CDR2 FQNEAQ (reference sequence). The CDR3 length is 13 residues. CDR3 bases: TGTGCCAGCAGCTTAAGAGGGGTCGAGCCCCAGCATTTT. Protein product: CASSLRGVEPQHF.

Concerning this clone: The junction does not match germline at one end; this may be a read error. The V and J genes are TRBV7-2 and TRBJ1-2, with no clear D. CDR3 length: 10 residues. Per the germline V gene, CDR1 is SGHTA and CDR2 is FQGNSA. CDR3 in DNA: TGTGCCAGCAGCCCACCCGGCCCGTTCTTC. Translation gives CASSPPGPFF. Full variable domain (missing parts from reference TRBV7-2 and TRBJ1-2): GAGVSQSPSNKVTEKGKDVELRCDPISGHTALYWYRQSLGQGLEFLIYFQGNSAPDKSGLPSDRFSAERTGGSVSTLTIQRTQQEDSAVYLCASSPPGPFFGSGTRLTVV.

This chain joins TRBV9 and TRBJ2-2; TRBD2 matches at 8 bases. J lost 7 bases, V lost 4 bases, and 6 bases had no gene match. The CDR3 is 14 residues long. In germline, CDR1 is SGDLS, CDR2 YYNGEE. CDR3 nucleotides: TGTGCCAGCAGCCCCCGGGGGGGAAACGGGGAGCTGTTTTTT. It encodes CASSPRGGNGELFF.

The CDR3 spells CASSDSKRGRKFF. The CDR3 DNA follows: TGTGCCAGCAGTGACTCGAAAAGGGGTAGGAAGTTCTTC. J is TRBJ2-1 and V is TRBV6-4; TRBD1 might be the D (5 bases). Trimming took off 0 bases at V and 14 bases at J, with 14 bases between the two ends. The CDR3 contains 13 residues. Per the germline V gene, CDR1 is MRHNA and CDR2 is SNTAGT.

CDR3 region: CASSPGLAGVLNEQFF. CDR3 sequence (DNA): TGTGCCAGCAGTCCAGGACTAGCGGGAGTTCTGAATGAGCAGTTCTTC. The V call is TRBV27, the J call TRBJ2-1, with 13 positions matching TRBD2. The ends lost 5 bases at V and 7 bases at J; junction bases unmatched: 8. This CDR3 is built from 16 residues. Germline V gene data show CDR1 as MNHEY and CDR2 as SMNVEV (reference sequence).

The rearrangement uses TRBV6-5 and TRBJ2-1, with D uncertain. CDR3 size: 14 residues. The V gene's germline CDR1 is MNHEY and CDR2 SVGAGI. With 1 base removed from V and 6 bases from J, the gap between germline ends came to 10 bases. The CDR3 DNA reads as TGTGCCAGCAGTTACTTTTCCCGCGGCAATGAGCAGTTCTTC. Residues: CASSYFSRGNEQFF.